The clone carrying this T cell receptor beta chain was observed a few times. Each donor had approximately 10 milliliters of peripheral blood drawn. In germline, CDR1 is SGHTA, CDR2 FQGNSA. CDR3 length: 16 residues. The J segment lost 1 base and the V segment lost 3 bases, leaving 2 bases of the junction unmatched. This sample is drawn from a study of blood T cells in healthy people across ages. Through a sample-barcoded 5' primer and a J-beta primer mix, a second PCR was run for about 6 to 11 cycles. MiXCR, run by TCRdb on the 5' RACE reads, gives a single entry per CDR3 protein. The sample consists of roughly 1,800,000 distinct CDR3 sequences, roughly 52% of them appearing once.

Sequenced sample: blood. This chain connects TRBV7-2 to TRBJ2-3; 12 nucleotides line up with TRBD2. This sequence originates from a woman aged 40 to 50 in good health. The CDR3 coding sequence is TGTGCCAGCAGCTTTTGGACTAGCGGGGGCACAGATACGCAGTATTTT. It yields the protein CASSFWTSGGTDTQYF. Full variable domain (outside the CDR3, taken from reference TRBV7-2 and TRBJ2-3): GAGVSQSPSNKVTEKGKDVELRCDPISGHTALYWYRQSLGQGLEFLIYFQGNSAPDKSGLPSDRFSAERTGGSVSTLTIQRTQQEDSAVYLCASSFWTSGGTDTQYFGPGTRLTVL.